What follows describes a single T cell receptor (beta chain). This sample is part of a study of cytomegalovirus exposure and HLA in healthy donors. Losses at the gene ends were 3 bases for V and 3 bases for J; bases not matched to a gene: 7. Germline V gene lookup returns CDR1 SGDLS and CDR2 YYNGEE. CDR3 length: 15 residues. 60 Vbeta and 13 Jbeta primers were used in PCR. This table comes from immunoSEQ multiplex PCR, and its TCRdb copy is limited to in-frame clones, with some not included. Found here are approximately 110,000 clones, 80% of them singletons; the top ten hold approximately 6.9%. The clonotype originates from a man aged 25-40 years in good health and CMV-seropositive. V usage is TRBV9 and J usage is TRBJ1-2; 8 nucleotides match TRBD1. The sequencing sample was made of PBMCs. The CDR3 loop reads CASSAGQGGDYGYTF. The DNA of the CDR3 is TGTGCCAGCAGCGCCGGACAGGGTGGAGACTATGGCTACACCTTC.